The TCR beta chain under discussion was sequenced for a study of T cells in Graves' hyperthyroidism and ophthalmopathy. TCR beta CDR3 regions were amplified from RNA. When the TCR CDR3 underwent first-round RT-PCR, the HTBI primer set was used. One entry per CDR3 protein, called by TCRdb with MiXCR from the multiplex PCR reads. This sample has hundreds of thousands of distinct CDR3 sequences, with approximately 20% found just once. Germline CDR1 reads DFQATT; CDR2 reads SNEGSKA (reference sequence). CDR3 length: 16 amino acids. V gave up 0 bases and J gave up 3 bases; unmatched junction bases: 4. This clonotype showed up just a few times.

The gene calls are TRBV20-1 and TRBJ2-1; 11 bases are shared with TRBD2. The TCR comes from a man aged 40-50 years with Graves' ophthalmopathy. Sequencing used blood. For the CDR3, the DNA is TGCAGTGCTAGAGATATAGCGGGAGGGGTCTACAATGAGCAGTTCTTC. This translates into CSARDIAGGVYNEQFF.